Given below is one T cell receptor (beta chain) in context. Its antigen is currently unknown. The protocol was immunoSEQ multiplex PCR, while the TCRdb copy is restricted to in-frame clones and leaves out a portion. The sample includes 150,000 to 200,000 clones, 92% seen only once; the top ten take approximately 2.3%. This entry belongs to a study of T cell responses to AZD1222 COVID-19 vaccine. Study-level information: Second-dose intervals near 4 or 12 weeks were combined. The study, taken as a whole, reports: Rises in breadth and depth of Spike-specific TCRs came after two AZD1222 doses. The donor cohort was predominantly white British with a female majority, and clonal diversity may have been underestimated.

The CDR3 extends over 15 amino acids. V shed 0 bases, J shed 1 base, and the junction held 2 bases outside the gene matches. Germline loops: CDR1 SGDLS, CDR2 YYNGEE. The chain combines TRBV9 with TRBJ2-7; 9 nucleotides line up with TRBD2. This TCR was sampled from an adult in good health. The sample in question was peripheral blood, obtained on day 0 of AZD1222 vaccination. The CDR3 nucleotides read TGTGCCAGCAGCGTAGGGCTAGCGGGATCCTACGAGCAGTACTTC. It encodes CASSVGLAGSYEQYF.